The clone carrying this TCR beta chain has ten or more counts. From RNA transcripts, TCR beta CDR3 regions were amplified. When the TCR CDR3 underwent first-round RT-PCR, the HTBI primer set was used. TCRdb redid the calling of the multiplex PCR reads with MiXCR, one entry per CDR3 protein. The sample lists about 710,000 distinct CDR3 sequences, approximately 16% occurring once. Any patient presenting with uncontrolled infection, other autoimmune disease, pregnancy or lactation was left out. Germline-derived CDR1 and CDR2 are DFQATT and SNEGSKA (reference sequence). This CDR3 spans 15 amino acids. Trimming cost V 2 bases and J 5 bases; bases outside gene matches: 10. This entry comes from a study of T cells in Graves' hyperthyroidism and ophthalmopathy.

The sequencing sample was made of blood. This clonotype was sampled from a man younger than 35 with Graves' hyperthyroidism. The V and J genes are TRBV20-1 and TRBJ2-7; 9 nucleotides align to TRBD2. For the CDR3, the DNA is TGCAGTGCTAGACCACCACCTAGCGGGATCCACGAGCAGTACTTC. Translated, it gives CSARPPPSGIHEQYF.